This TCR beta chain was obtained from a study of CD8 T cells in Susac syndrome. The V gene lost 8 bases and the J gene lost 0 bases, with 8 bases spanning the gap. Germline values: CDR1 SNHLY, CDR2 FYNNEI. CDR3 length equals 14 residues. cDNA came from roughly 0.5 to 1 ug RNA primed by random hexamers. TCRdb processed the immunoSEQ multiplex PCR reads anew with MiXCR; each CDR3 protein has one entry. The table records roughly 150,000 distinct CDR3 sequences, over 95% of them present only once. The specimen sequenced was CD8+ T cells from PBMCs. The clonotype comes from a human donor with multiple sclerosis. The rearrangement links TRBV2 to TRBJ2-6; D might be TRBD2 (6 bases). CDR3 coding DNA: TGTGCCAGCGGGAGGACCTCTGGGGCCAACGTCCTGACTTTC. Its translation: CASGRTSGANVLTF. Full variable domain (remainder filled in from reference TRBV2 and TRBJ2-6): EPEVTQTPSHQVTQMGQEVILRCVPISNHLYFYWYRQILGQKVEFLVSFYNNEISEKSEIFDDQFSVERPDGSNFTLKIRSTKLEDSAMYFCASGRTSGANVLTFGAGSRLTVL.